This T cell receptor beta chain was sequenced for a study of T-cell reconstitution after alpha-beta-depleted transplantation in children. Broader study findings: T cells produced anew were the main source of T-cell counts and diversity one year after transplant. Expanded graft clones numbering several hundred reportedly gave rise to alpha-beta T cells about two months after transplant.

Molecular barcoding with unique molecular identifiers was used for the TCRbeta library. TCRdb reanalysed the PCR reads using MiXCR and keeps one entry per CDR3 protein. The table lists 250,000 to 300,000 distinct CDR3 sequences, 9.5% to 13% of them singletons. Trimming stripped 7 bases from V and 5 bases from J, with 18 bases between. The CDR3 is made up of 15 amino acids. CDR1 is SGHTA, CDR2 FQGNSA, per germline. This clonotype was picked up many times. Its antigen is undetermined. Here the sequenced sample was PBMCs, taken before TCRalphabeta/CD19-depleted stem cell transplant. This TCR derives from a boy under three years old with acute myeloid leukemia, due to receive a stem cell transplant. The chain joins TRBV7-2 to TRBJ2-1; perhaps TRBD2 as D (5 bases). CDR3 loop: CASNILDLGDNEQFF. CDR3 sequence (DNA): TGTGCCAGCAACATACTAGACCTGGGAGACAATGAGCAGTTCTTC. Full variable domain (missing parts from reference TRBV7-2 and TRBJ2-1): GAGVSQSPSNKVTEKGKDVELRCDPISGHTALYWYRQSLGQGLEFLIYFQGNSAPDKSGLPSDRFSAERTGGSVSTLTIQRTQQEDSAVYLCASNILDLGDNEQFFGPGTRLTVL.